These 15 T cell receptor beta chains came from one sample sequenced in a study of Tregs in tolerant kidney transplant recipients. Mixed chimerism was transient after nonmyeloablative marrow transplants from related graft donors. Assay: immunoSEQ multiplex PCR; the TCRdb copy retains only in-frame clones and omits some. Of about 81,000 clones in the sample, more than 85% were seen once. Here the sequenced sample was CD4+ T cells from blood (PBMCs), taken 24 months after the transplant. Receptors originate from a human patient who received a combined kidney and bone marrow transplant. The graft donor may have contributed some T cells.

In DNA form, the CDR3 reads TGTGCCAGCAGAAGGACAGGGAGAAACACAGATACGCAGTATTTT. The encoded protein is CASRRTGRNTDTQYF. This sequence joins TRBV5-5 and TRBJ2-3, with 8 nucleotides matching TRBD1. CDR1 is SGHKS and CDR2 is YYEKEE in the germline V gene (reference sequence). The length of the CDR3 is 15 residues. Germline trimming cut 5 bases from V and 2 bases from J; bases unmatched to any gene: 7.

The rearrangement uses TRBV5-6 and TRBJ2-3; 8 nucleotides match TRBD2. Germline V gene lookup returns CDR1 SGHDT and CDR2 YYEEEE. CDR3 length: 15 amino acids. Trimming at V came to 3 bases and at J to 3 bases, leaving 6 bases not matched to a gene. CDR3 nucleotides: TGTGCCAGCAGCTCATTCAGCGGGGGAACAGATACGCAGTATTTT. Residues: CASSSFSGGTDTQYF.

The CDR3: CASSPLFGLAEELFF. The CDR3 region has the DNA TGTGCCAGCTCACCACTGTTCGGACTAGCGGAGGAGCTGTTTTTT. This chain connects TRBV18 to TRBJ2-2; 10 positions match TRBD2. Germline CDR1 KGHSH, CDR2 LQKENI. The CDR3 length is 15 residues. V dropped 1 base and J dropped 10; count of bases not matched to a gene: 6.

V usage is TRBV7-8 and J usage is TRBJ1-5; 7 bases map to TRBD1. V shed 5 bases, J shed 10 bases, and the junction held 8 bases outside the gene matches. The CDR3 runs 13 residues. The V gene's germline CDR1 is SGHVS and CDR2 FQNEAQ. The CDR3 region has the DNA TGTGCCAGCAGCGATGACAGGGAAAAACCCCAGCATTTT. It is translated as CASSDDREKPQHF.

The CDR3: CASSLLNTGEKLFF. In DNA form, the CDR3 reads TGTGCCAGCAGTTTATTGAACACGGGGGAAAAACTGTTTTTT. The rearrangement joins TRBV27 to TRBJ1-4, with unresolved D. Per germline, CDR1 MNHEY and CDR2 SMNVEV (reference sequence). V lost 1 base and J 8 bases, leaving 11 bases between the germline ends. This CDR3 contains 14 residues.

The chain combines TRBV19 with TRBJ2-7; the match to TRBD1 covers 7 bases. With V trimmed by 3 bases and J by 0 bases, 2 bases remained unmatched. CDR3 length: 14 residues. Germline assignment: CDR1 LNHDA and CDR2 SQIVND (reference sequence). CDR3 DNA sequence: TGTGCCAGTAGTATCACAGGGGCCTCCTACGAGCAGTACTTC. The encoded protein is CASSITGASYEQYF.

This CDR3 reads CASSLGGWQPQHF. The CDR3, as DNA: TGTGCCAGCAGTTTAGGGGGCTGGCAGCCCCAGCATTTT. This chain uses TRBV27 with TRBJ1-5; a possible D gene is TRBD1 (6 bases). The V gene lost 2 bases and the J gene lost 7 bases, with 9 bases spanning the gap. The CDR3 covers 13 residues. Germline assignment: CDR1 MNHEY and CDR2 SMNVEV (reference sequence).

The chain uses TRBV5-1 and TRBJ2-3, with a possible D match to TRBD1 (5 bases). Deletions cut 1 base from V and 5 bases from J, with 11 bases between. The CDR3 spans 14 residues. Germline CDR1 is SGHRS and CDR2 is YFSETQ. The CDR3 DNA sequence: TGCGCCAGCAGCTTGATCCAGGGTAGAGATACGCAGTATTTT. This codes for CASSLIQGRDTQYF.

The genes are TRBV6-6 and TRBJ1-1; D remains ambiguous. This CDR3 is 12 amino acids long. Germline V gives CDR1 MNHNY, CDR2 SVGAGI (reference sequence). Between the trimmed V and J ends, which lost 0 bases and 11 bases, there was a span of 10 bases. The CDR3 region is CASSYSQSGAFF. CDR3 bases: TGTGCCAGCAGTTACTCTCAATCGGGGGCTTTCTTT.

This chain connects TRBV7-6 to TRBJ2-2, with D maybe TRBD2 (6 bases). The CDR3 totals 16 residues. Between the trimmed V and J ends, which lost 5 bases and 7 bases, there was a span of 20 bases. Germline V gene lookup returns CDR1 SGHVS and CDR2 FNYEAQ. The CDR3 loop is CASSPTGLWEVGELFF. The CDR3 DNA reads as TGTGCCAGCAGCCCGACCGGGCTCTGGGAGGTCGGGGAGCTGTTTTTT.

The CDR3 sequence: CASKRAGGNTGELFF. CDR3 bases: TGTGCCAGTAAAAGAGCGGGGGGGAACACCGGGGAGCTGTTTTTT. The gene calls are TRBV19 and TRBJ2-2; TRBD2 aligns across 9 bases. The CDR3 has 15 amino acids. Germline values: CDR1 LNHDA, CDR2 SQIVND (reference sequence). The junction had 4 bases not matched to a gene; V was cut back by 7 bases and J by 1 base.

This clone is a singleton in its sample. The chain combines TRBV27 with TRBJ2-7, with 9 bases lining up with TRBD1. The CDR3 is 15 amino acids. J lost 1 base, V lost 3 bases, and 4 bases had no gene match. Germline values: CDR1 MNHEY, CDR2 SMNVEV (reference sequence). This CDR3 is CASSLTGTGSYEQYF. Written as DNA, the CDR3 is TGTGCCAGCAGTTTGACCGGGACAGGGTCCTACGAGCAGTACTTC.

This rearrangement joins TRBV11-1 to TRBJ2-3, with D possibly TRBD2 on 5 matching bases. CDR3 length: 13 amino acids. Trimming shortened V by 4 bases and J by 9 bases, and 14 bases separated the two germline ends. CDR1 is SGHAT, CDR2 FQDESV, per germline (reference sequence). The CDR3 loop reads CASSSYYTGTQYF. The DNA for the CDR3 is TGTGCCAGCAGCTCATATTACACGGGGACGCAGTATTTT. The variable domain in full, with the rest retrieved from reference TRBV11-1 and TRBJ2-3, is EAEVAQSPRYKITEKSQAVAFWCDPISGHATLYWYRQILGQGPELLVQFQDESVVDDSQLPKDRFSAERLKGVDSTLKIQPAELGDSAMYLCASSSYYTGTQYFGPGTRLTVL.

The chain has TRBV6-1 and TRBJ2-7, with 10 bases that match TRBD1. J was trimmed by 3 bases and V by 6 bases; bases with no gene match: 5. The germline V gene has CDR1 MNHNS and CDR2 SASEGT. The CDR3 spans 14 residues. CDR3 sequence reads: CASRERTGGYEQYF. The CDR3 DNA reads as TGTGCCAGCAGAGAAAGGACAGGGGGCTACGAGCAGTACTTC.

This chain joins TRBV18 and TRBJ2-7, with 7 positions matching TRBD1. Germline V gene sequence: CDR1 KGHSH, CDR2 LQKENI. V shed 6 bases, J shed 9 bases, and the junction held 17 bases outside the gene matches. This CDR3 is 15 amino acids long. CDR3 bases: TGTGCCAGCTCGCGCGAGACAGGGATGACTGACGGGCAGTACTTC. Translated, it gives CASSRETGMTDGQYF.